This TCR beta chain derives from a study of technical replicates of blood from a handful of donors. The data were produced by immunoSEQ multiplex PCR, yet TCRdb's version contains in-frame clones alone and is incomplete. The repertoire holds fewer than 60,000 clones, with about 95% as singletons. This CDR3 comprises 13 residues. The germline gives CDR1 SGDLS, CDR2 YYNGEE. Trimming left V 2 bases short and J 7 bases short, with 12 bases between. V gene TRBV9 combines with J gene TRBJ1-1; D is possibly TRBD1 (5 bases). Sequenced input: PBMCs. The receptor was isolated from a human donor in good health. Some clones in this sample may be carry-over from other donors' samples. The CDR3 DNA follows: TGTGCCAGCAGCGTGGCCATCGGGGGTGAAGCTTTCTTT. It specifies CASSVAIGGEAFF.